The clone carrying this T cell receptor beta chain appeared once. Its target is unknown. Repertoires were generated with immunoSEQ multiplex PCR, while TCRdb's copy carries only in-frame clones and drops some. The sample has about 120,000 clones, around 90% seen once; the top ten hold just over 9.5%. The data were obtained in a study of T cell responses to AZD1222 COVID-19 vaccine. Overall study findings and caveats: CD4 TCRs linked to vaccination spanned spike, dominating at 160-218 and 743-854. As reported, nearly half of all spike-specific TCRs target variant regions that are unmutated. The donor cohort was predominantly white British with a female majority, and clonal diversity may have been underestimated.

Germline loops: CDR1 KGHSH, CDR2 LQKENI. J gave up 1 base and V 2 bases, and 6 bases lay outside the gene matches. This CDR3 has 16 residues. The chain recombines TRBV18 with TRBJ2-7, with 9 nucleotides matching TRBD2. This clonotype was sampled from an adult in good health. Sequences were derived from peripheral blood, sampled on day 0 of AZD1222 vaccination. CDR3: CASSPTRTSVSYEQYF. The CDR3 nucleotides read TGTGCCAGCTCACCAACTAGGACTAGCGTATCCTACGAGCAGTACTTC.